This T cell receptor (beta chain) was profiled in a study of cytomegalovirus exposure and HLA in healthy donors listed by TCRdb under 2017. With regard to the full study: According to a later analysis, the roughly 130 validation repertoires were produced on the same platform as the 700 or so repertoires of the first cohort. The study aimed to test whether cataloging public T cell receptors could reveal signatures of past pathogen exposure. Besides the first cohort of roughly 660 subjects, a separate validation cohort made up of 90 to 150 different subjects was used. To predict cytomegalovirus infection status, the study combined high-throughput TCR immunosequencing, statistical association of individual TCRs with disease status, and machine learning. Findings and caveats that apply to the study as a whole: In a later analysis, TCRs clustered in the first cohort were found to also tend to co-occur in the roughly 120 validation repertoires, with 94% of cluster scores above 0. A total of 150 or so TCR beta chains were listed by the study as associated with cytomegalovirus. It was suggested by the authors that the approach could potentially be generalized to other disease states and immunological phenotypes. Most TCR sequences were observed very rarely across donors, whereas some public TCRs were present in many individuals. The validation cohort had no HLA typing available for a later analysis, so co-occurrence within that cohort was assessed over all 130 or so repertoires. In both the original and validation cohorts, the classifier was reported to diagnose cytomegalovirus status with high specificity and sensitivity. A few of the identified cytomegalovirus-associated TCR beta chains were confirmed in vitro to be specific for cytomegalovirus antigens.

Concerning this clone: Its antigen remains undetermined. The input lacks base qualities; no much larger clone sits a single base away.

The donors belonged to the validation cohort of approximately 130 subjects, which was separate from the approximately 660-subject first cohort. The library was prepared using the immunoSEQ multiplex PCR assay. Under the source paper's analysis protocol: A statistical classification framework was built for diagnosing cytomegalovirus status from the catalog of TCR beta chain sequences. TCRdb limited this immuneACCESS table to in-frame rearrangements with V and J called. A share of clones is missing; checked studies link under half to unresolved V genes, and the rest is unexplained. V and J calls and clone size come straight from that table; D and trimming were deduced from the DNA. The sample table holds about 110,000 clones, of which around nine tenths were seen once. The top ten clones comprise about 2% of the sample. Unmatched junction bases come to 1, with V trimmed by 7 bases and J by 4 bases. From its cysteine to its phenylalanine, the CDR3 spans 11 amino acids. The DNA shown is the 33-base CDR3, in frame from base 1. The germline V gene (reference sequence) supplies CDR1 DFQATT and CDR2 SNEGSKA.

The TCR originated in a woman aged 18-30 years in good health and CMV-seronegative. Sequencing was carried out using PBMCs. The chain is assembled from TRBV20-1 and TRBJ2-1; TRBD2 lines up with 7 middle nucleotides. The CDR3 has the sequence CSEAGYNEQFF. The bases read TGCAGTGAAGCGGGATACAATGAGCAGTTCTTC.